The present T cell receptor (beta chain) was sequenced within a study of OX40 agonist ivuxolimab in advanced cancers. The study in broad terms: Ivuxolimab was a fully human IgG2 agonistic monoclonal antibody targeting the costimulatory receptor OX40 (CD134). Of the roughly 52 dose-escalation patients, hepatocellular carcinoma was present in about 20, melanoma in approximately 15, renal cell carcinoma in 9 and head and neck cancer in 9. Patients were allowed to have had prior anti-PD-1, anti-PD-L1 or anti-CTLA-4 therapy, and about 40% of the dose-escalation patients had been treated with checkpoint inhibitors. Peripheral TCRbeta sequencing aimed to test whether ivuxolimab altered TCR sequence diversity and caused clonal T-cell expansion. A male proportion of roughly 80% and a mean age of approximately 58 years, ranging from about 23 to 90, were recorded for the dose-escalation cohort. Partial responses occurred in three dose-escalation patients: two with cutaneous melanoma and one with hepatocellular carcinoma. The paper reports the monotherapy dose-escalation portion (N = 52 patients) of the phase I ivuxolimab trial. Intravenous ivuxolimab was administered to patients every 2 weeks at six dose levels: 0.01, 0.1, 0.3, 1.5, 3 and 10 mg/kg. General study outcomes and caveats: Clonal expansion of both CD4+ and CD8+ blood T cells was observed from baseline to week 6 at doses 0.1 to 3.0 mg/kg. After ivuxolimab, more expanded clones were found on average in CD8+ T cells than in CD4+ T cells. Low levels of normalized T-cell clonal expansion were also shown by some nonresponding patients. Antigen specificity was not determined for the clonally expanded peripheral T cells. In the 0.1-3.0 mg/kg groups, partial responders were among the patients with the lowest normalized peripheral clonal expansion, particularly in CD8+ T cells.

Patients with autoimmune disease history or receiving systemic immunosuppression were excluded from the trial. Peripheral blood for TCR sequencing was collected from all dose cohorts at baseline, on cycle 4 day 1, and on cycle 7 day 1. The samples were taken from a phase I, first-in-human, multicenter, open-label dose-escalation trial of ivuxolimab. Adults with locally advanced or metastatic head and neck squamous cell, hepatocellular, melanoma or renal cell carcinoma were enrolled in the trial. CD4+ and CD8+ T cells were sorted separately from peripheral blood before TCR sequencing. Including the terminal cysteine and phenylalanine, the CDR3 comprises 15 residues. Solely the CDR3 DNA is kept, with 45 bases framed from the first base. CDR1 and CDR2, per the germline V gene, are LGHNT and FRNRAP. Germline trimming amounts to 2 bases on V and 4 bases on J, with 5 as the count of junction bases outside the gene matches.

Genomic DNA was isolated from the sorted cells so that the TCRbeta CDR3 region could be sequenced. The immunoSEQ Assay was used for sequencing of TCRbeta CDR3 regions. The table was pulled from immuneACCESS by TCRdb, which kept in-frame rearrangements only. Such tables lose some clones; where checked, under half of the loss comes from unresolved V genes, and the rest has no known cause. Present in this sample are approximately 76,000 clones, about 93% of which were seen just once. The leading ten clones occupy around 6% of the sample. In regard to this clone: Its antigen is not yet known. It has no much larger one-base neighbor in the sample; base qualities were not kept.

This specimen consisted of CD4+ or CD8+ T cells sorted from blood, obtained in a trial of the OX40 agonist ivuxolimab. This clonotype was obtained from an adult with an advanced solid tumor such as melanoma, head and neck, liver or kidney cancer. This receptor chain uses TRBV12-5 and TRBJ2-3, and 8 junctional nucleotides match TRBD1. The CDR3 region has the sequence CASGLSGQGSDTQYF. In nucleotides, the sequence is TGTGCTAGTGGTTTGTCAGGACAGGGCTCAGATACGCAGTATTTT.